The 14 T cell receptor beta chains listed next were all sequenced from one sample in a study of shared clonotypes between healthy human individuals. Clones were sequenced by immunoSEQ multiplex PCR, and TCRdb holds only the in-frame ones, with some missing. The data contain approximately 740,000 clones, about 92% of them seen just once; the ten biggest clones take up approximately 25%. Only CD45RO-negative cells positively selected for CCR7 counted as naive CD8 cells, so terminally differentiated effector memory CD45RA+ cells were excluded. Sequencing input: naive CD8+ T cells sorted from blood. These receptors originate from a young man in good health.

A few counts support this clone. J is TRBJ1-5 and V is TRBV6-1; 9 nucleotides align to TRBD1. This CDR3 is built from 18 residues. V shed 2 bases and J 0 bases; nucleotides not matched to a gene: 8. CDR1 is MNHNS and CDR2 is SASEGT in the germline V gene. The CDR3 region is CASSENRGLGYSNQPQHF. CDR3 nucleotide sequence: TGTGCCAGCAGTGAAAACAGGGGGCTAGGGTATAGCAATCAGCCCCAGCATTTT.

This chain uses TRBV6-1 with TRBJ1-5; the D gene is possibly TRBD1 (5 bases). The germline V gene encodes CDR1 MNHNS and CDR2 SASEGT. V dropped 0 bases and J dropped 0 bases, with 12 bases sitting between them. This CDR3 is 17 amino acids long. CDR3 sequence reads: CASSEAWDAYSNQPQHF. For the CDR3, the DNA is TGTGCCAGCAGTGAAGCTTGGGACGCATATAGCAATCAGCCCCAGCATTTT.

V gene TRBV21-1 combines with J gene TRBJ2-7; TRBD1, the table's D call, was not compared with the DNA. TRBV21-1 is described as a pseudogene. This CDR3 comprises 12 residues. The CDR3 DNA reads TGTGCCATTCACAGTATGGATTACGAGCAGTACTTC. Protein product: CAIHSMDYEQYF.

The gene calls are TRBV28 and TRBJ2-1, with D unresolved. The CDR3 has 12 amino acids. CDR1 is MDHEN, CDR2 SYDVKM, per germline. V lost 3 bases to trimming and J lost 6 bases, with 6 bases between them. The CDR3 region has the DNA TGTGCCAGCAGTTTTGTGGGCAATGAGCAGTTCTTC. Its protein is CASSFVGNEQFF. The variable domain in full, completed from reference TRBV28 and TRBJ2-1, reads DVKVTQSSRYLVKRTGEKVFLECVQDMDHENMFWYRQDPGLGLRLIYFSYDVKMKEKGDIPEGYSVSREKKERFSLILESASTNQTSMYLCASSFVGNEQFFGPGTRLTVL.

The chain couples TRBV27 to TRBJ2-5; 9 nucleotides match TRBD1. The J segment lost 7 bases and the V segment lost 6 bases, leaving 12 bases of the junction unmatched. Germline V gene sequence: CDR1 MNHEY, CDR2 SMNVEV (reference sequence). The CDR3 spans 15 residues. The CDR3 here is CASSSQGAGRRTQYF. The CDR3 region has the DNA TGTGCCAGCAGCTCACAGGGGGCGGGACGAAGGACCCAGTACTTC.

A remark on this clone: The same CDR3 can be traced to other DNA sequences in this sample. The chain joins TRBV28 to TRBJ2-6, with D uncertain. The V and J ends lost 5 bases and 1 base respectively, with 6 bases between them. Looked up from germline, CDR1 is MDHEN and CDR2 is SYDVKM. There are 14 residues in the CDR3. The CDR3 spells CASSSRSGANVLTF. The CDR3 DNA is TGTGCCAGCAGTAGCCGGTCTGGGGCCAACGTCCTGACTTTC.

The J gene is TRBJ1-4, the V gene TRBV27; D not certain. CDR3 length equals 14 residues. Trimming stripped 3 bases from V and 2 bases from J, with 7 bases between. Germline CDR1 reads MNHEY; CDR2 reads SMNVEV (reference sequence). Here the CDR3 reads CASSFDGTNEKLFF. CDR3 sequence (DNA): TGTGCCAGCAGTTTCGACGGCACTAATGAAAAACTGTTTTTT.

To note about this clone: This CDR3 is also generated by other DNA sequences in the sample. The chain carries TRBV2 and TRBJ1-5; D is unclear. Trimming pared 6 bases from V and 0 bases from J, leaving 9 bases between. Germline CDR1 reads SNHLY; CDR2 reads FYNNEI. CDR3 size: 14 residues. The CDR3 protein is CASSPGDSNQPQHF. The CDR3 DNA sequence: TGTGCCAGCAGCCCCGGGGATAGCAATCAGCCCCAGCATTTT.

The J gene is TRBJ2-3, the V gene TRBV4-1; D ambiguous. Trimming shortened V by 1 base and J by 8 bases, and 16 bases separated the two germline ends. Germline CDR1 is MGHRA and CDR2 is YSYEKL. The CDR3 is made up of 15 amino acids. In DNA form, the CDR3 reads TGCGCCAGCAGCCAAGTCCCAGGACCAAGTCTTACGCAGTATTTT. Protein product: CASSQVPGPSLTQYF.

The CDR3 sequence: CASSPGTSGVPLNYNEQFF. In nucleotides, the CDR3 is TGTGCCAGTAGTCCCGGGACTAGCGGTGTCCCACTAAACTACAATGAGCAGTTCTTC. This sequence joins TRBV19 and TRBJ2-1; TRBD2 agrees at 11 bases. V shed 5 bases and J 3 bases; nucleotides not matched to a gene: 15. The CDR3 sequence is 19 residues long. From germline, CDR1 is LNHDA and CDR2 SQIVND (reference sequence).

The J gene is TRBJ2-5, the V gene TRBV6-6, with a possible D match to TRBD2 (6 bases). Trimming left V 7 bases short and J 6 bases short, with 24 bases between. The CDR3 consists of 16 residues. CDR1 is MNHNY, CDR2 SVGAGI, per germline (reference sequence). CDR3 DNA: TGTGCCAGCAATACCCCCTGGGACTCTTGGGGGAAGACCCAGTACTTC. It is translated as CASNTPWDSWGKTQYF.

This CDR3 reads CSVVPPSYNEQFF. The CDR3 DNA follows: TGCAGCGTTGTCCCTCCTAGTTACAATGAGCAGTTCTTC. The chain is built from TRBV29-1 and TRBJ2-1; D not certain. The ends were cut back, 4 bases at V and 4 bases at J, with 11 bases in the middle. The length of the CDR3 is 13 residues. CDR1 and CDR2 (germline): SQVTM, ANQGSEA.

The chain recombines TRBV7-9 with TRBJ1-4; no firm D call. CDR3 length: 13 amino acids. CDR1 is SEHNR and CDR2 is FQNEAQ in the germline V gene (reference sequence). With 6 bases removed from V and 2 bases from J, the gap between germline ends came to 7 bases. CDR3 bases: TGTGCCAGCAGAAAAGCCACTAATGAAAAACTGTTTTTT. Translated, it gives CASRKATNEKLFF. Full variable domain (missing parts from reference TRBV7-9 and TRBJ1-4): DTGVSQNPRHKITKRGQNVTFRCDPISEHNRLYWYRQTLGQGPEFLTYFQNEAQLEKSRLLSDRFSAERPKGSFSTLEIQRTEQGDSAMYLCASRKATNEKLFFGSGTQLSVL.

A note on this clone: The sample has other DNA sequences that encode this CDR3 too. The V call is TRBV9, the J call TRBJ1-1; 11 positions match TRBD1. This CDR3 contains 14 residues. CDR1 is SGDLS and CDR2 is YYNGEE in the germline V gene. The V and J ends lost 4 bases and 5 bases, in that order; junction bases with no gene match: 4. CDR3 DNA sequence: TGTGCCAGCAGCCCCGGGACAGGGGGGACTGAAGCTTTCTTT. Its translation: CASSPGTGGTEAFF.